This T cell receptor beta chain was profiled in a study of T cell responses to AZD1222 COVID-19 vaccine. Samples with a second dose at about 4 or about 12 weeks were pooled together. The assay was immunoSEQ multiplex PCR, and TCRdb's table has in-frame clones only and misses some. The sample has roughly 200,000 clones, about nine tenths seen once; the top ten hold approximately 1.8%. With 2 bases removed from V and 9 bases from J, the gap between germline ends came to 12 bases. Germline-derived CDR1 and CDR2 are SGHRS and YFSETQ. The length of the CDR3 is 13 residues. Findings and caveats of the study: Spike-spanning, vaccine-associated CD4 TCRs were dominant at 160-218 and 743-854. In the spike-specific TCR repertoire, nearly half reportedly target unmutated variant regions. All repertoire sampling was performed exclusively after the peak T cell response.

For this clone: What it recognizes is unknown.

This clonotype originated in an adult who received the AZD1222 COVID-19 vaccine. The input for sequencing was peripheral blood, taken 28 days after the second AZD1222 dose. The rearrangement joins TRBV5-1 to TRBJ2-1; TRBD1 is a possible D gene (5 bases). CDR3 in amino acids: CASSLSGMGEQFF. CDR3 DNA sequence: TGCGCCAGCAGCTTATCAGGGATGGGTGAGCAGTTCTTC.